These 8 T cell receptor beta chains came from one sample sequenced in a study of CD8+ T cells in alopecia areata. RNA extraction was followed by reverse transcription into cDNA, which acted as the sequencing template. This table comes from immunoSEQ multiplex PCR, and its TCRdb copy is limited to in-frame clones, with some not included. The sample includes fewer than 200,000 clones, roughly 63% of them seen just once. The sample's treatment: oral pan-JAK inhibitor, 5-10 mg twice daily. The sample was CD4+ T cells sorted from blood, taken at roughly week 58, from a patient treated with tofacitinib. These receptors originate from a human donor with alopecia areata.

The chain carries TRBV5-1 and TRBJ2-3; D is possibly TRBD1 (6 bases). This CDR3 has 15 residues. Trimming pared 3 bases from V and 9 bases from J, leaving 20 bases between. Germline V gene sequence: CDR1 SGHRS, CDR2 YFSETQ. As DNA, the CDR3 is TGCGCCAGCAGCTATACGACAGGTTTACGTGACACGCAGTATTTT. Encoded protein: CASSYTTGLRDTQYF.

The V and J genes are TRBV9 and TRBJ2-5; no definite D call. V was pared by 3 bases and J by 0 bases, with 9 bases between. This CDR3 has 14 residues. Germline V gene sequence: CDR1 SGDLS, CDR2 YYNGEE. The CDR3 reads CASSADGYQETQYF. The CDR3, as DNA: TGTGCCAGCAGCGCCGATGGGTACCAAGAGACCCAGTACTTC.

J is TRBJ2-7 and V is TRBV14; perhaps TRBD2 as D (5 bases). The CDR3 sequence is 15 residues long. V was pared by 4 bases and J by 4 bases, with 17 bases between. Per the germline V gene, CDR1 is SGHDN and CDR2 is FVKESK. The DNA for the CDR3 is TGTGCCAGCAGCCGGGCCACGTCGATAGCGTACGAGCAGTACTTC. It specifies CASSRATSIAYEQYF.

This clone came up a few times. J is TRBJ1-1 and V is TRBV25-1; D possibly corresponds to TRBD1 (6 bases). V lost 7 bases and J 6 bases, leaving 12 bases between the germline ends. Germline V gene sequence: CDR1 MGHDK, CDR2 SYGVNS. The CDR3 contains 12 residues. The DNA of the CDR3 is TGTGCCAGCACCGATGGGGGCCCTGAAGCTTTCTTT. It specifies CASTDGGPEAFF.

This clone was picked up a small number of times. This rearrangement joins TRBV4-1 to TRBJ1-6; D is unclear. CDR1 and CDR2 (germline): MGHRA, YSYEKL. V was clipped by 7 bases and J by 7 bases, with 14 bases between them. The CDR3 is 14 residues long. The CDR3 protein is CASNDWGKNSPLHF. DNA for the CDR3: TGCGCCAGCAATGACTGGGGTAAAAATTCACCCCTCCACTTT.

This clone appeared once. CDR3 DNA sequence: TGTGCCAGCAGCTTGAGGGGACAGGGTAAAGATACGCAGTATTTT. Translating gives CASSLRGQGKDTQYF. This chain joins TRBV7-8 and TRBJ2-3; 9 bases fit TRBD1. Germline V gene data show CDR1 as SGHVS and CDR2 as FQNEAQ. J was trimmed by 5 bases and V by 3 bases; bases with no gene match: 6. The CDR3 is made up of 15 amino acids.

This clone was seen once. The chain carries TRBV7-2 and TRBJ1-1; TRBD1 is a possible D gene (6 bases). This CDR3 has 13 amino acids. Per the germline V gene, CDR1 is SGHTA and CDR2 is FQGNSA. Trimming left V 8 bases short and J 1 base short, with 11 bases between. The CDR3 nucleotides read TGTGCCAGCGGGTCGACAGGGAACACTGAAGCTTTCTTT. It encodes CASGSTGNTEAFF.

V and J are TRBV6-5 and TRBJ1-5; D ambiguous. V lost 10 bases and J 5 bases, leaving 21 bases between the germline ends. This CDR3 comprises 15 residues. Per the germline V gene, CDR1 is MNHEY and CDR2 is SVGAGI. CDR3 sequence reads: CAIRDLAADDQPQHF. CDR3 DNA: TGTGCCATCAGAGATTTGGCGGCAGATGATCAGCCCCAGCATTTT.